Given below is one T cell receptor (beta chain) in context. The antigen is undetermined. This specimen comes from a study of cytomegalovirus exposure and HLA in healthy donors. Overall study findings and caveats: Later examination showed HLA-associated TCR beta chains had greater clonal expansion than equally common others. TCR beta chain V- and J-gene trimming was linked, in a later analysis, to a missense variant in DCLRE1C.

The PCR was carried out with 60 Vbeta primers and 13 Jbeta primers. TCRdb's copy holds only in-frame clones and misses some; the assay was immunoSEQ multiplex PCR. In the table there are some 120,000 clones, over 70% of which are singletons. CDR3 length: 12 amino acids. Trimming left V 5 bases short and J 5 bases short, with 12 bases between. Germline loops: CDR1 SQVTM, CDR2 ANQGSEA. The TCR originated in a woman aged 18-29 years in good health and CMV-seronegative. The chain couples TRBV29-1 to TRBJ2-5, with D uncertain. The sample consisted of PBMCs. CDR3 loop: CSVFLPGETQYF. DNA of the CDR3: TGCAGCGTTTTCCTCCCCGGGGAGACCCAGTACTTC.